The present entry profiles one T cell receptor beta chain with its context. This clonotype occurred a few times. What this receptor recognizes is not known. No base qualities exist here, and no much larger clone lies one base off it. The data are from a study of CD8 T cells in ankylosing spondylitis (dated by TCRdb to between 2016 and 2019). Background on the whole study: The study set out to find disease-linked TCR variants by profiling T cell receptor beta repertoires in ankylosing spondylitis patients and healthy donors. The full study cohort comprised 25 ankylosing spondylitis patients and 85 to 120 healthy donors. Samples of peripheral blood were taken, and for ankylosing spondylitis patients, synovial fluid was collected as well. General findings and caveats noted by the study authors: Blood from ankylosing spondylitis patients appeared to be characterized by a TCR beta motif composed of under 10 highly homologous amino acid variants. Some TCR beta motif variants had previously been reported in synovial fluid and blood of reactive arthritis patients, which suggested common disease-initiation mechanisms. According to the report, matched synovial fluid samples from ankylosing spondylitis patients were significantly enriched for the disease-linked clones. The disease-linked clones showed a CD8+ phenotype and occurred at relatively low frequencies in peripheral blood.

CDR1 is given as LNHDA and CDR2 as SQIVND, both from the germline V gene (reference sequence). At the junction V is shortened by 1 base and J by 3 bases, with 10 bases in between. CDR3 length: 15 amino acids, cysteine to phenylalanine. The entry retains the CDR3 DNA only, 45 bases that are in frame from base 1. The instrument given in TCRdb is Illumina HiSeq 2500. Quantitative 5'-RACE with molecular barcodes was the method used to prepare the TCR beta libraries. Under the source paper's analysis protocol: A new computational method, built on a probabilistic model of VDJ rearrangement, was used to identify disease-linked TCR variants. TCRdb ran its own pipeline on the public reads, namely fastp trimming at Q25 and MiXCR clone calling, and kept in-frame beta chains. Every distinct CDR3 protein forms one entry, paired with its most common genes and DNA. The authors' filters were not applied to this entry. The sample table holds about 400,000 distinct CDR3 sequences, of which 20% to 25% were seen once. The ten largest clones add up to about a sixth of the sample.

The sequenced sample consisted of blood, either unsorted or a sorted T cell fraction (not recorded which). This TCR was sampled from a male donor with ankylosing spondylitis. This sequence uses TRBV19 and TRBJ2-1; TRBD2 is a weak D gene call, 5 bases matching. The DNA reads TGTGCCAGTAGTATAGGAAGCGGATACTACAATGAGCAGTTCTTC. This gives the protein CASSIGSGYYNEQFF.